Below, 26 T cell receptor beta chains from the same sample are listed, as sequenced in a study of OX40 agonist ivuxolimab in advanced cancers. Generated by immunoSEQ multiplex PCR, the TCRdb table keeps only in-frame clones and is missing some. The sample records about 19,000 clones, approximately 74% being singletons. This specimen was CD4+ or CD8+ T cells sorted from blood, taken in a trial of the OX40 agonist ivuxolimab. These receptors were obtained from an adult with an advanced solid tumor such as melanoma, head and neck, liver or kidney cancer.

This clone came up a few times. CDR3 coding DNA: TGTGCCAGCAGCTTATATAACAGGGCCTCCTACGAGCAGTACTTC. Translated, it gives CASSLYNRASYEQYF. The chain combines TRBV7-2 with TRBJ2-7; D is perhaps TRBD1 (6 bases). Between the trimmed V and J ends, which lost 2 bases and 0 bases, there was a span of 11 bases. CDR1 is SGHTA, CDR2 FQGNSA, per germline. CDR3 length: 15 amino acids.

V gene TRBV27 combines with J gene TRBJ1-2; a possible D gene is TRBD1 (6 bases). The length of the CDR3 is 15 residues. Trimming stripped 8 bases from V and 4 bases from J, with 20 bases between. Germline CDR1 MNHEY, CDR2 SMNVEV (reference sequence). CDR3: CASGFQRMTGYGYTF. DNA for the CDR3: TGTGCCAGCGGATTTCAACGAATGACAGGCTATGGCTACACCTTC.

This clone was counted only a few times. The V gene is TRBV27, the J gene TRBJ2-7, with 7 bases aligning to TRBD2. Trimming took 3 bases from V and 2 from J; bases not matched to a gene: 4. The CDR3 totals 14 residues. Germline loops: CDR1 MNHEY, CDR2 SMNVEV (reference sequence). The CDR3 reads CASSLGGVPYEQYF. The CDR3 DNA is TGTGCCAGCAGTTTGGGAGGGGTCCCCTACGAGCAGTACTTC.

This rearrangement joins TRBV10-3 to TRBJ2-7, with 9 bases matching TRBD1. This CDR3 is 12 amino acids long. Germline V gene sequence: CDR1 ENHRY, CDR2 SYGVKD. V was clipped by 10 bases and J by 6 bases; unmatched bases: 7. CDR3 DNA: TGTGCCACGGGGACAGGGTCGTTCGAGCAGTACTTC. Translated: CATGTGSFEQYF.

The sample holds a few counts of this clone. This chain joins TRBV18 and TRBJ2-5, with TRBD2 identical over 14 bases. From germline, CDR1 is KGHSH and CDR2 LQKENI. This CDR3 has 19 residues. With 3 bases clipped from V and 4 bases from J, the junction kept 13 bases outside the gene matches. The CDR3 is CASSPSFGLAGGRGETQYF. Here the CDR3 DNA reads TGTGCCAGCTCACCCTCGTTCGGACTAGCGGGAGGACGGGGAGAGACCCAGTACTTC.

V gene TRBV11-3 combines with J gene TRBJ1-3; unclear D gene. This CDR3 is built from 13 residues. The V end lost 3 bases, the J end lost 4 bases, and 7 bases lay between the germline ends. Germline CDR1 SGHNT, CDR2 YENEEA. In nucleotides, the CDR3 is TGTGCCAGCAGCTTCGGGTTCGGAAACACCATATATTTT. Its protein is CASSFGFGNTIYF.

This clone was counted a few times. The sample carries other DNA sequences with the same CDR3. The chain uses TRBV18 and TRBJ2-7, with D possibly matching TRBD1 (5 bases). The germline V gene has CDR1 KGHSH and CDR2 LQKENI. The CDR3 is 11 residues long. Trimming cost V 3 bases and J 6 bases, with 6 bases left between them. CDR3 DNA sequence: TGTGCCAGCTCACCGGGGCGCGAGCAGTACTTC. Protein sequence: CASSPGREQYF.

The chain recombines TRBV6-5 with TRBJ1-1, with a possible D match to TRBD1 (5 bases). Trimming pared 0 bases from V and 7 bases from J, leaving 9 bases between. This CDR3 has 13 amino acids. The germline gives CDR1 MNHEY, CDR2 SVGAGI. As DNA, the CDR3 is TGTGCCAGCAGTTACTCGGGGCAGCTTGAAGCTTTCTTT. Translating it yields CASSYSGQLEAFF.

The genes are TRBV9 and TRBJ1-1; weak D call: TRBD1 (6 bases). The CDR3 is 15 amino acids. Trimming pared 2 bases from V and 4 bases from J, leaving 15 bases between. Germline CDR1 is SGDLS and CDR2 is YYNGEE. CDR3 bases: TGTGCCAGCAGCGTCTTTTCGCAGGGGAGCACTGAAGCTTTCTTT. It yields the protein CASSVFSQGSTEAFF.

In its sample, this clone was seen once. J is TRBJ2-1 and V is TRBV11-2; D call uncertain. The CDR3 runs 12 residues. Between the trimmed V and J ends, which lost 2 bases and 10 bases, there was a span of 9 bases. From germline, CDR1 is SGHAT and CDR2 FQNNGV. The CDR3 DNA sequence: TGTGCCAGCAGCTTATGGCCCCAAGAGCAGTTCTTC. This codes for CASSLWPQEQFF.

The CDR3 nucleotides are TGTGCCAGCAGCCCCCCTGGCAGGACAGGGAAAGGGGAGACCCAGTACTTC. Translating it yields CASSPPGRTGKGETQYF. V usage is TRBV11-1 and J usage is TRBJ2-5, with TRBD1 matching 8 bases. The CDR3 runs 17 residues. With V trimmed by 5 bases and J by 5 bases, 16 bases remained unmatched. Germline CDR1 reads SGHAT; CDR2 reads FQDESV (reference sequence).

The rearrangement links TRBV28 to TRBJ2-7; 12 bases are shared with TRBD1. This CDR3 spans 14 amino acids. Trimming took 7 bases from V and 6 from J; bases not matched to a gene: 7. Germline V gives CDR1 MDHEN, CDR2 SYDVKM. Here the CDR3 reads CASISGTGGGEQYF. The CDR3 DNA reads TGTGCCAGCATCTCCGGGACAGGGGGCGGCGAGCAGTACTTC.

The rearrangement joins TRBV2 to TRBJ2-5, with D tentatively TRBD2 (5 bases). The V end was cut by 6 bases, the J end by 9 bases, with 20 bases between. The CDR3 spans 14 residues. Germline V gives CDR1 SNHLY, CDR2 FYNNEI. CDR3 DNA: TGTGCCAGCAGCGTCCCGGAGGACTGGGGTTCCCAGTACTTC. Translation: CASSVPEDWGSQYF.

In this sample, this clone turned up once. This chain uses TRBV11-2 with TRBJ2-5, with D possibly matching TRBD1 (5 bases). The V end was cut by 0 bases, the J end by 2 bases, with 10 bases between. The CDR3 has 15 residues. CDR1 SGHAT and CDR2 FQNNGV come from the germline V gene. CDR3 loop: CASSLDYAGQETQYF. For the CDR3, the DNA is TGTGCCAGCAGCTTAGATTATGCAGGGCAAGAGACCCAGTACTTC.

The chain has TRBV6-5 and TRBJ2-7; 7 nucleotides match TRBD1. V lost 2 bases to trimming and J lost 5 bases; unmatched junction nucleotides: 3. The CDR3 spans 13 residues. Per germline, CDR1 MNHEY and CDR2 SVGAGI. CDR3 coding DNA: TGTGCCAGCAGTTACATTCAGGGGGACGAGCAGTACTTC. Protein product: CASSYIQGDEQYF.

The chain uses TRBV5-4 and TRBJ2-1, with D possibly being TRBD2 (6 bases). CDR3 length: 15 amino acids. Trimming took off 0 bases at V and 4 bases at J, with 11 bases between the two ends. CDR1 is SGHNT, CDR2 YYREEE, per germline (reference sequence). CDR3 nucleotide sequence: TGTGCCAGCAGCTTGGGGGGTAGCGGATACAATGAGCAGTTCTTC. Encoded protein: CASSLGGSGYNEQFF.

The genes are TRBV29-1 and TRBJ1-2, with D uncertain. Germline assignment: CDR1 SQVTM and CDR2 ANQGSEA. Trimming removed 4 bases at V and 1 base at J, with 10 bases between. The CDR3 consists of 13 residues. CDR3 coding DNA: TGCAGCGTTGGAATTGGCAGTAACTATGGCTACACCTTC. Residues: CSVGIGSNYGYTF.

The rearrangement joins TRBV6-1 to TRBJ2-7; D is ambiguous. The V end lost 5 bases, the J end lost 1 base, and 15 bases lay between the germline ends. Per the germline V gene, CDR1 is MNHNS and CDR2 is SASEGT. This CDR3 comprises 15 residues. The CDR3 spells CASSPSYGRSYEQYF. The CDR3 DNA is TGTGCCAGCAGTCCCAGCTACGGACGGTCCTACGAGCAGTACTTC.

This clone was counted only a few times. The rearrangement links TRBV6-6 to TRBJ2-1; 9 bases are shared with TRBD1. The CDR3 is made up of 16 amino acids. CDR1 is MNHNY, CDR2 SVGAGI, per germline (reference sequence). V was pared by 0 bases and J by 5 bases, with 5 bases of the junction left unmatched. CDR3 in DNA: TGTGCCAGCAGTTACTCGTACAGGGGGCTCGACAATGAGCAGTTCTTC. Amino acid sequence: CASSYSYRGLDNEQFF.

V and J are TRBV6-1 and TRBJ1-2; D is unresolved. V lost 1 base and J lost 4, with 10 bases in between. This CDR3 comprises 14 residues. Looked up from germline, CDR1 is MNHNS and CDR2 is SASEGT. For the CDR3, the DNA is TGTGCCAGCAGTGAAGGAGACTCCTCCTATGGCTACACCTTC. Its translation is CASSEGDSSYGYTF.

V gene TRBV7-9 combines with J gene TRBJ2-5; tentatively, D is TRBD2 (6 bases). Germline CDR1 SEHNR, CDR2 FQNEAQ (reference sequence). V lost 6 bases, J lost 2 bases, and 10 bases lay in between. The CDR3 covers 13 residues. DNA of the CDR3: TGTGCCAGCAGACGGGGGATTCAAGAGACCCAGTACTTC. This codes for CASRRGIQETQYF.

V and J are TRBV4-2 and TRBJ2-5; TRBD1 might be the D (5 bases). CDR1 LGHNA and CDR2 YNFKEQ come from the germline V gene. This CDR3 spans 14 amino acids. Trimming pared 1 base from V and 5 bases from J, leaving 11 bases between. CDR3 residues: CASSQGSRVETQYF. Written as DNA, the CDR3 is TGTGCCAGCAGCCAAGGGTCCAGGGTTGAGACCCAGTACTTC.

The chain is built from TRBV2 and TRBJ2-4; weak D call: TRBD1 (6 bases). V lost 3 bases to trimming and J lost 6 bases, with 9 bases between them. Germline values: CDR1 SNHLY, CDR2 FYNNEI. The length of the CDR3 is 13 residues. CDR3 nucleotides: TGTGCCAGCAGTGATTGGGGGCTAAACATTCAGTACTTC. Translating it yields CASSDWGLNIQYF. Looking up the rest from reference TRBV2 and TRBJ2-4 gives the full variable domain: EPEVTQTPSHQVTQMGQEVILRCVPISNHLYFYWYRQILGQKVEFLVSFYNNEISEKSEIFDDQFSVERPDGSNFTLKIRSTKLEDSAMYFCASSDWGLNIQYFGAGTRLSVL.

The rearrangement joins TRBV7-6 to TRBJ2-6; TRBD2 matches at 8 bases. In germline, CDR1 is SGHVS, CDR2 FNYEAQ. This CDR3 contains 17 residues. V shed 5 bases and J 0 bases; nucleotides not matched to a gene: 6. The CDR3 protein is CASSHHREGSGANVLTF. The CDR3 DNA reads TGTGCCAGCAGCCACCACCGGGAGGGCTCTGGGGCCAACGTCCTGACTTTC.

This clone was picked up one time. The chain employs TRBV28 and TRBJ2-7, with D tentatively TRBD1 (5 bases). The V end lost 3 bases, the J end lost 2 bases, and 11 bases lay between the germline ends. Germline-derived CDR1 and CDR2 are MDHEN and SYDVKM. CDR3 length: 14 residues. This chain's CDR3 is CASSFGQGTYEQYF. CDR3 in DNA: TGTGCCAGCAGTTTCGGGCAGGGAACCTACGAGCAGTACTTC.

V and J are TRBV28 and TRBJ2-2; 7 positions match TRBD2. Trimming took 2 bases from V and 3 from J; bases not matched to a gene: 9. The germline V gene has CDR1 MDHEN and CDR2 SYDVKM. There are 17 residues in the CDR3. The CDR3 nucleotides are TGTGCCAGCAGTTTAGGGTCGGGAGGTCCGTACACCGGGGAGCTGTTTTTT. As protein: CASSLGSGGPYTGELFF. Combining the CDR3 with reference TRBV28 and TRBJ2-2 gives the whole variable domain DVKVTQSSRYLVKRTGEKVFLECVQDMDHENMFWYRQDPGLGLRLIYFSYDVKMKEKGDIPEGYSVSREKKERFSLILESASTNQTSMYLCASSLGSGGPYTGELFFGEGSRLTVL.